Listed here are 14 T cell receptor beta chains from one sample, sequenced in a study of CD8+CD57+ T cells in acquired aplastic anemia. The study profiled TCR beta VDJ and CDR3 using genomic DNA as template. TCRdb itself ran the reads through MiXCR, one entry per CDR3 protein. The sample shows 150,000 to 200,000 distinct CDR3 sequences, approximately 48% of them seen only once. CD8+CD57+ cell expansion had been shown by flow cytometry in patients chosen for sequencing. Source material: sorted CD4+, CD8+, or CD8+CD57+ T cells (not recorded which) from PBMCs. Every receptor here comes from a human donor with aplastic anemia.

To note about this clonotype: A read error may be the cause here, since a much bigger clone is one base away. Without the conserved terminal phenylalanine or tryptophan, this CDR3 likely stems from a read error. This chain joins TRBV3-1 and TRBJ2-7, with D perhaps matching TRBD1 (5 bases). CDR1 LGHDT and CDR2 YNNKEL come from the germline V gene (reference sequence). This CDR3 is built from 12 residues. With 1 base removed from V and 10 bases from J, the gap between germline ends came to 11 bases. For the CDR3, the DNA is TGTGCCAGCAGCCAAGCCTCAGGGTACCAGTACTCC. It encodes CASSQASGYQYS.

Only a few counts were recorded for this clonotype. J is TRBJ1-5 and V is TRBV7-2; D unresolved. The CDR3 contains 13 residues. Trimming took off 5 bases at V and 6 bases at J, with 11 bases between the two ends. From germline, CDR1 is SGHTA and CDR2 FQGNSA. CDR3 sequence (DNA): TGTGCCAGCAGCCCAAGTGCGGGTCAGCCCCAGCATTTT. Protein: CASSPSAGQPQHF.

This sequence joins TRBV5-1 and TRBJ2-2; no reliable D call. Germline V gene sequence: CDR1 SGHRS, CDR2 YFSETQ. This CDR3 is 13 amino acids long. V was cut by 0 bases and J by 3 bases, with 3 bases left in between. CDR3 loop: CASSLADTGELFF. The CDR3 region has the DNA TGCGCCAGCAGCTTGGCCGACACCGGGGAGCTGTTTTTT.

This clonotype has more than one count but fewer than ten. This may be a read error: a much more frequent sequence differs by one nucleotide. The rearrangement joins TRBV2 to TRBJ2-7, with 7 positions matching TRBD1. This CDR3 has 15 residues. Germline V gene data show CDR1 as SNHLY and CDR2 as FYNNEI. CDR3 residues: CASSRLGQRGYGQYF. The CDR3, as DNA: TGTGCCAGCAGCCGACTGGGACAGAGAGGCTACGGGCAGTACTTC.

This clonotype was detected a few times. This chain joins TRBV4-2 and TRBJ2-1, with 9 bases aligning to TRBD2. The germline gives CDR1 LGHNA, CDR2 YNFKEQ. The CDR3 length is 16 residues. V lost 2 bases and J lost 9; bases outside the gene matches: 11. CDR3 protein: CASSQTNRAGGIEQFF. As DNA, the CDR3 is TGTGCCAGCAGCCAAACGAACAGGGCGGGGGGGATTGAGCAGTTCTTC.

The chain uses TRBV2 and TRBJ1-6; no definite D call. Germline V gene lookup returns CDR1 SNHLY and CDR2 FYNNEI. The CDR3 runs 12 residues. The germline V and J ends were trimmed by 4 bases and 13 bases, with 11 bases remaining between them. The DNA of the CDR3 is TGTGCCAGCAGTGCTGATGGAGGGCCCCTCCACTTT. This sequence encodes CASSADGGPLHF.

The table lists this clonotype with many counts. The chain carries TRBV20-1 and TRBJ2-2; D is uncertain. The CDR3 consists of 14 residues. In germline, CDR1 is DFQATT, CDR2 SNEGSKA (reference sequence). The ends were cut back, 3 bases at V and 3 bases at J, with 11 bases in the middle. CDR3 sequence: CSARGPYDTGELFF. The CDR3 DNA sequence: TGCAGTGCTAGGGGCCCATACGACACCGGGGAGCTGTTTTTT.

This clonotype was found many times. The rearrangement links TRBV5-1 to TRBJ2-4, with 7 bases fitting TRBD1. The CDR3 consists of 14 residues. The germline gives CDR1 SGHRS, CDR2 YFSETQ. Trimming cost V 4 bases and J 8 bases; bases outside gene matches: 9. This CDR3 is CASSRDRGTDIQYF. The CDR3 DNA reads TGCGCCAGCAGCAGGGACAGAGGAACGGACATTCAGTACTTC.

Comment on this clonotype: Given a much more abundant clone one base away, this may be a read error. V and J are TRBV5-5 and TRBJ2-5; 7 bases line up with TRBD2. The V gene end was trimmed by 2 bases and the J gene end by 9 bases; junction bases not matched to a gene: 10. This CDR3 contains 14 residues. CDR1 and CDR2 from the germline V gene are SGHKS and YYEKEE (reference sequence). In nucleotides, the CDR3 is TGTGCCAGCAGCTTAATAGGCACTGGGGGGGCCCAGTACTTC. This gives the protein CASSLIGTGGAQYF. The whole variable domain, remainder taken from reference TRBV5-5 and TRBJ2-5, is DAGVTQSPTHLIKTRGQQVTLRCSPISGHKSVSWYQQVLGQGPQFIFQYYEKEERGRGNFPDRFSARQFPNYSSELNVNALLLGDSALYLCASSLIGTGGAQYFGPGTRLLVL.

This clonotype has more than one count but fewer than ten. The chain recombines TRBV2 with TRBJ1-6, with D possibly TRBD1 on 5 matching bases. Trimming took off 0 bases at V and 13 bases at J, with 16 bases between the two ends. Germline CDR1 and CDR2: SNHLY and FYNNEI. This CDR3 is 15 amino acids long. CDR3 protein: CASSEAGVAASPLHF. The CDR3 DNA follows: TGTGCCAGCAGTGAAGCGGGGGTAGCGGCATCGCCCCTCCACTTT.

The chain uses TRBV19 and TRBJ2-5, with D possibly TRBD2 on 6 matching bases. Germline V gene sequence: CDR1 LNHDA, CDR2 SQIVND (reference sequence). V dropped 10 bases and J dropped 4 bases, with 16 bases sitting between them. The CDR3 has 13 amino acids. The CDR3 here is CATTRRRGETQYF. CDR3 coding DNA: TGTGCCACAACCCGGAGGCGGGGAGAGACCCAGTACTTC. The full variable domain, in which reference TRBV19 and TRBJ2-5 provide the parts outside the CDR3, is DGGITQSPKYLFRKEGQNVTLSCEQNLNHDAMYWYRQDPGQGLRLIYYSQIVNDFQKGDIAEGYSVSREKKESFPLTVTSAQKNPTAFYLCATTRRRGETQYFGPGTRLLVL.

This clonotype was counted only a few times. V and J are TRBV28 and TRBJ2-7; 7 bases map to TRBD1. Trimming took 9 bases from V and 9 from J; bases not matched to a gene: 14. Germline loops: CDR1 MDHEN, CDR2 SYDVKM. The CDR3 runs 13 residues. The chain's CDR3 is CASGEGQSFGQYF. DNA for the CDR3: TGTGCCAGTGGAGAGGGACAGTCTTTTGGGCAGTACTTC.

The rearrangement joins TRBV10-3 to TRBJ1-5; possibly TRBD1 for D (5 bases). With 6 bases removed from V and 0 bases from J, the gap between germline ends came to 9 bases. The CDR3 covers 14 residues. Germline lookup yields CDR1 ENHRY and CDR2 SYGVKD. This CDR3 is CAISQGDSNQPQHF. The DNA for the CDR3 is TGTGCCATCAGCCAGGGAGATAGCAATCAGCCCCAGCATTTT.

This clonotype was recorded at least ten times. The rearrangement joins TRBV20-1 to TRBJ2-1, with 11 nucleotides matching TRBD2. Germline CDR1 DFQATT, CDR2 SNEGSKA (reference sequence). CDR3 size: 15 residues. V gave up 4 bases and J gave up 8 bases; unmatched junction bases: 10. The CDR3 reads CSAKGLAGGGDEQFF. DNA for the CDR3: TGCAGTGCTAAGGGGCTAGCGGGGGGAGGCGATGAGCAGTTCTTC.